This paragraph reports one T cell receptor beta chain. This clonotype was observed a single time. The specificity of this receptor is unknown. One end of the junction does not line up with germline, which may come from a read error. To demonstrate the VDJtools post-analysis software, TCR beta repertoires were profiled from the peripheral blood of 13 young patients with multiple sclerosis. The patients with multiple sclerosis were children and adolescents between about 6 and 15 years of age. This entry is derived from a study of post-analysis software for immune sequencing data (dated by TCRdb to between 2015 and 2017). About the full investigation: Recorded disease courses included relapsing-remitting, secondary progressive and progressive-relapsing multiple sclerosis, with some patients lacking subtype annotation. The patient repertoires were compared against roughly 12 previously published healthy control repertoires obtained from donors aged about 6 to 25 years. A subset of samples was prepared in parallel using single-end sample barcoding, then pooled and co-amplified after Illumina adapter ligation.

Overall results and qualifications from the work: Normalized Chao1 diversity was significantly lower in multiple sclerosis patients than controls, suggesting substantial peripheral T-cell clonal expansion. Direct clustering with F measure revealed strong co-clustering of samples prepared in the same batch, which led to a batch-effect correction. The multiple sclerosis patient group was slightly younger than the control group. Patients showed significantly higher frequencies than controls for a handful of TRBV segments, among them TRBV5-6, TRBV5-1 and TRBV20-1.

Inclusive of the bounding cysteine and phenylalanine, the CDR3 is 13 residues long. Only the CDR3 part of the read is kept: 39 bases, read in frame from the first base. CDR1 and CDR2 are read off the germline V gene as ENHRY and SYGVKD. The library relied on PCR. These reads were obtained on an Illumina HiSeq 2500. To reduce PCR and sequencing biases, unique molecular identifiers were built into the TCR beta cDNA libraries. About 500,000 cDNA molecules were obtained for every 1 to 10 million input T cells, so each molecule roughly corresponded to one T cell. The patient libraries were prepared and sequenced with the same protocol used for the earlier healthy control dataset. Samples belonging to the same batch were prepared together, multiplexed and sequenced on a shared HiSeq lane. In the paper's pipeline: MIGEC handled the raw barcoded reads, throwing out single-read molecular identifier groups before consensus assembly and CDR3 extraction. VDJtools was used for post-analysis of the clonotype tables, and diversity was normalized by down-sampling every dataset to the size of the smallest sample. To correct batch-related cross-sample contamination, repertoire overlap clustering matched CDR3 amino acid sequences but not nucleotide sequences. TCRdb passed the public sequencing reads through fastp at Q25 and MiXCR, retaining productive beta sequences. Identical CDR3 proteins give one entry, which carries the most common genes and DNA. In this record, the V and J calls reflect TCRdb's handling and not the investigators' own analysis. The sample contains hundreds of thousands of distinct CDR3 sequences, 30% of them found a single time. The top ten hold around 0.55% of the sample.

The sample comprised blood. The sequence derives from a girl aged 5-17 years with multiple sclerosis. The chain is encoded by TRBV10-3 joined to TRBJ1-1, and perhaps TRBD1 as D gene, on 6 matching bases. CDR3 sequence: CATSEYRDTEAFF. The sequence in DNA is TGTGCCACCAGTGAGTACAGGGACACTGAAGCTTTCTTT.